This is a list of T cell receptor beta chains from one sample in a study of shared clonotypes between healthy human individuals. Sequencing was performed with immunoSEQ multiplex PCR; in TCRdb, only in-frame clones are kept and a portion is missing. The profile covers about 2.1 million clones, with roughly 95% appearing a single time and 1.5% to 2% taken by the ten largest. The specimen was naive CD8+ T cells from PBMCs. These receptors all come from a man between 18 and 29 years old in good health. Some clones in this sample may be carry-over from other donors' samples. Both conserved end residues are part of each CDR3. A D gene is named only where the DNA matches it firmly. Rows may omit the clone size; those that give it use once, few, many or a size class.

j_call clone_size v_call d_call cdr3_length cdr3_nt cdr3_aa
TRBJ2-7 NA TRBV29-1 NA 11 TGCAGCGTTGAAAACGACGGTGAGCAGTACTTC CSVENDGEQYF
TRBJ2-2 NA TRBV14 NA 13 TGTGCCAGCAGCCAAGATGCTCCCGGGGAGCTGTTTTTT CASSQDAPGELFF
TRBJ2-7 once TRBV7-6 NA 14 TGTGCCAGCAGCCAGACCCAGGGAGCCAGGGAGCAGTACTTC CASSQTQGAREQYF
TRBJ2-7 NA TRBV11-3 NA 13 TGTGCCAGCAGCTTAGACCCGGGGGTCGAGCAGTACTTC CASSLDPGVEQYF
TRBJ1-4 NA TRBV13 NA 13 TGTGCCAGCAGCTTCGGGCCTGGGGGGAAACTGTTTTTT CASSFGPGGKLFF
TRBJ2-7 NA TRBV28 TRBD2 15 TGTGCCAGCAGTCCTCGACTAGCGGGAGCTTTCGCGCAGTACTTC CASSPRLAGAFAQYF
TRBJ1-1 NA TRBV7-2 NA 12 TGTGCCAGCAGCTCCAAAGGGCGGGGAGCTTTCTTT CASSSKGRGAFF
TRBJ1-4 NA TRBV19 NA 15 TGTGCCAGTAGTATTCCTTGGAGGGACGGTGAAAAACTGTTTTTT CASSIPWRDGEKLFF
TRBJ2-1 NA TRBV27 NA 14 TGTGCCAGCAGTTCCAGGGGCCTCAGGAATGAGCAGTTCTTC CASSSRGLRNEQFF
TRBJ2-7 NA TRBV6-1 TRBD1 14 TGTGCCAGCAGTGGGGCAGGGGGCGCGTACGAGCAGTACTTC CASSGAGGAYEQYF
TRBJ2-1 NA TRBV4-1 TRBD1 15 TGCGCCAGCAGCCAAGATCTAGGGGGCATCGATGAGCAGTTCTTC CASSQDLGGIDEQFF
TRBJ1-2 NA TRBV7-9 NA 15 TGTGCCAGCAGACAGAGCCGACAGGCAGACTATGGCTACACCTTC CASRQSRQADYGYTF
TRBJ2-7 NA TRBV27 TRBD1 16 TGTGCCAGCAGTTTGGCTCCCGGGACAGGTACATACGAGCAGTACTTC CASSLAPGTGTYEQYF
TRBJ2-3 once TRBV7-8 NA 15 TGTGCCAGCAGCTTAGCGGGGAGCCGCACAGATACGCAGTATTTT CASSLAGSRTDTQYF
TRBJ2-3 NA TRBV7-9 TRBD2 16 TGTGCCAGCAGGCAGACTAGCGGGAGAGGAACAGATACGCAGTATTTT CASRQTSGRGTDTQYF
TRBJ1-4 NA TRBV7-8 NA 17 TGTGCCAGCAGCTTAGCGTCAGCGCAGCGGGTTAATGAAAAACTGTTTTTT CASSLASAQRVNEKLFF
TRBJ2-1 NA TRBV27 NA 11 TGTGCCAGCACTAAAGAGGGTGAGCAGTTCTTC CASTKEGEQFF
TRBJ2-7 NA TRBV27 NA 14 TGTGCCAGCACCAGCCGGGACAACACCTACGAGCAGTACTTC CASTSRDNTYEQYF
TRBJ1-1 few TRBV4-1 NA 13 TGCGCCAGCAGTCCAAGACAGAACACTGAAGCTTTCTTT CASSPRQNTEAFF
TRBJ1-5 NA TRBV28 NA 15 TGTGCCAGCAGCCCCACAGGAGATAGCAATCAGCCCCAGCATTTT CASSPTGDSNQPQHF
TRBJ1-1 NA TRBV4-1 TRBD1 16 TGCGCCAGCAGCCAGGTGCTGGGACAGGGGACCACTGAAGCTTTCTTT CASSQVLGQGTTEAFF
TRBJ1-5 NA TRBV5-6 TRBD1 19 TGTGCCAGCAGCCAGACCGGACAGGGGGCCGGGTATAGCAATCAGCCCCAGCATTTT CASSQTGQGAGYSNQPQHF
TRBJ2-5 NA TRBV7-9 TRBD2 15 TGTGCCAGCAGCTTGCTAGCGGGAGGATGGGAGACCCAGTACTTC CASSLLAGGWETQYF
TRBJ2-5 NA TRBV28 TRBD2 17 TGTGCCAGCAGTTTAGGGAGCGGGAGCGCCCCCCGGGAGACCCAGTACTTC CASSLGSGSAPRETQYF
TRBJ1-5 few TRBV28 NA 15 TGTGCCAGCAGTCCCCCTGGACAGCCTAATCAGCCCCAGCATTTT CASSPPGQPNQPQHF
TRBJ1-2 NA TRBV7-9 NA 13 TGTGCCAGCGGGGGGGCACTGGACTATGGCTACACCTTC CASGGALDYGYTF
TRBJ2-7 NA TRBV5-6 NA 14 TGTGCCAGCAGCTCCGGGACGGGATCTACGAAGCAGTACTTC CASSSGTGSTKQYF
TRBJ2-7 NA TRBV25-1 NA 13 TGTGCCAGCAGTGAATTGAGAGGGAGCGAGCAGTACTTC CASSELRGSEQYF
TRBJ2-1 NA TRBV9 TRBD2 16 TGTGCCAGCAGCGTAGCGACTAGCGGGATAGCCAATGAGCAGTTCTTC CASSVATSGIANEQFF
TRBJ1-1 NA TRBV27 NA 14 TGTGCCAGCAGTCCCCGGATCCCGAGGACTGAAGCTTTCTTT CASSPRIPRTEAFF
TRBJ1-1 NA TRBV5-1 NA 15 TGCGCCAGCAGCTCTGTGGCACTTTCGAACACTGAAGCTTTCTTT CASSSVALSNTEAFF
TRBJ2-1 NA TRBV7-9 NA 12 TGTGCCAGCAGCTTCAATCAGGATGAGCAGTTCTTC CASSFNQDEQFF
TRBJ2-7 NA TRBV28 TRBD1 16 TGTGCCAGCAGTTCTAGGACAGGGGGCCTCTCCTACGAGCAGTACTTC CASSSRTGGLSYEQYF
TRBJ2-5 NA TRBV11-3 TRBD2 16 TGTGCCAGCAGCTACAGACTAGCGGGAGAGTTGGAGACCCAGTACTTC CASSYRLAGELETQYF
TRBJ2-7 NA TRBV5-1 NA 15 TGCGCCAGCAGTCCCGGTTCCAGTAGCTCCTACGAGCAGTACTTC CASSPGSSSSYEQYF
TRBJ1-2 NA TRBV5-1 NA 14 TGCGCCAGCAGCTTAACAGGGAGGGACTATGGCTACACCTTC CASSLTGRDYGYTF
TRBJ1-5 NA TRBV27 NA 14 TGTGCCAGCAGTTTATCAGGGGCTGGTCAGCCCCAGCATTTT CASSLSGAGQPQHF
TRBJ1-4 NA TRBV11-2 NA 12 TGTGCCAGCAGCCCCCCCGGTGAAAAACTGTTTTTT CASSPPGEKLFF
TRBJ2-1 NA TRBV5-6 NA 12 TGTGCCAGCAGCTGGGGGGACAGCGATCAGTTCTTC CASSWGDSDQFF
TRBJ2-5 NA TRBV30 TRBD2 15 TGTGCCTGGGTGACTAGCGGGCCCACCCAAGAGACCCAGTACTTC CAWVTSGPTQETQYF
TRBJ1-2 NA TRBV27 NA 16 TGTGCCAGCAGTTTTTCATCCGAAGGGATCAGGTGGGGCTACACCTTC CASSFSSEGIRWGYTF
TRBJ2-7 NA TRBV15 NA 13 TGTGCCACGCAATCTCCCCCCTCCTACGAGCAGTACTTC CATQSPPSYEQYF
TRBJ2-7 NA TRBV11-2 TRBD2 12 TGTGCCAGCAGCTACCGACTAGCCGAGCAGTACTTC CASSYRLAEQYF
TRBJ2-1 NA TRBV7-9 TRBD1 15 TGTGCCAGCAGCCCGGGACAGGGTGGATACAATGAGCAGTTCTTC CASSPGQGGYNEQFF
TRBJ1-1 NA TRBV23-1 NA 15 TGCGCCAGCAGCGCCGTTCACCTGGCGCGGTGTGAAGCTTTCTTT CASSAVHLARCEAFF
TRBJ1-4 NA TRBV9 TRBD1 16 TGTGCCAGCAGCCGACAGGGGATTGCCACTAATGAAAAACTGTTTTTT CASSRQGIATNEKLFF
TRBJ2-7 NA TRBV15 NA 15 TGTGCCACCAGCAGAGTTCGCGGCGGGACTTACGAGCAGTACTTC CATSRVRGGTYEQYF
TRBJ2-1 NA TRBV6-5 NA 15 TGTGCCAGCAGGGGGGCAAAAAGCTCCTACAATGAGCAGTTCTTC CASRGAKSSYNEQFF
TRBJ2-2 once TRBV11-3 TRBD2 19 TGTGCCAGCAGCAACGGACTAGCGGGAGGGCCGGGGGACGCCGGGGAGCTGTTTTTT CASSNGLAGGPGDAGELFF
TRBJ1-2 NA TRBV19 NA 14 TGTGCCAGTAGTAAATACCAGCTCACTGGGGGCTACACCTTC CASSKYQLTGGYTF
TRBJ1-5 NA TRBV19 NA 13 TGTGCCAGTAGTGAGGGGTATCGGCAGCCCCAGCATTTT CASSEGYRQPQHF